The 24 T cell receptor beta chains given below trace back to one sample, sequenced in a study of CD8 T cells in Susac syndrome. Reverse transcription of 0.5 to 1 ug RNA was carried out with random hexamers. TCRdb passed the immunoSEQ multiplex PCR reads through MiXCR, listing each CDR3 protein once. The sample lists 150,000 to 200,000 distinct CDR3 sequences; around 96% were seen once. Sequencing was done on a sample of CD8+ T cells from PBMCs. These receptors were taken from a human donor with multiple sclerosis.

This rearrangement joins TRBV29-1 to TRBJ2-7, with 13 bases matching TRBD2. Germline CDR1 reads SQVTM; CDR2 reads ANQGSEA. This CDR3 has 14 amino acids. J was trimmed by 3 bases and V by 6 bases; bases with no gene match: 5. This chain's CDR3 is CSVRGLAGVYEQYF. CDR3 DNA sequence: TGCAGCGTCCGCGGACTAGCGGGAGTCTACGAGCAGTACTTC.

The rearrangement uses TRBV7-9 and TRBJ2-1; D perhaps matches TRBD2 (6 bases). The CDR3 runs 17 residues. Germline CDR1 is SEHNR and CDR2 is FQNEAQ (reference sequence). The germline V and J ends were trimmed by 3 bases and 2 bases, with 17 bases remaining between them. CDR3 residues: CASSFLFGPSAYNEQFF. The DNA for the CDR3 is TGTGCCAGCAGCTTCCTTTTCGGGCCTAGCGCCTACAATGAGCAGTTCTTC.

This chain joins TRBV9 and TRBJ2-3, with 11 bases identical to TRBD2. The germline V gene has CDR1 SGDLS and CDR2 YYNGEE. Trimming at V came to 1 base and at J to 4 bases, leaving 5 bases not matched to a gene. The CDR3 is 16 residues long. The CDR3 sequence is CASSVLAGGLSDTQYF. In nucleotides, the CDR3 is TGTGCCAGCAGCGTATTAGCGGGGGGGCTCTCAGATACGCAGTATTTT.

The chain is built from TRBV3-1 and TRBJ2-2; 13 nucleotides agree with TRBD2. V was pared by 0 bases and J by 4 bases, with 2 bases of the junction left unmatched. From germline, CDR1 is LGHDT and CDR2 YNNKEL (reference sequence). CDR3 length equals 17 residues. The chain's CDR3 is CASSQEGLAGPTGELFF. For the CDR3, the DNA is TGTGCCAGCAGCCAAGAGGGACTAGCGGGACCCACCGGGGAGCTGTTTTTT.

The V and J genes are TRBV7-9 and TRBJ2-7; TRBD2 aligns across 9 bases. CDR3 length: 13 residues. Germline CDR1 is SEHNR and CDR2 is FQNEAQ (reference sequence). V dropped 3 bases and J dropped 6; count of bases not matched to a gene: 3. The DNA of the CDR3 is TGTGCCAGCAGCTTCGGGACTAGCAGCGAGCAGTACTTC. It encodes CASSFGTSSEQYF.

A single count supports this clonotype. The J gene is TRBJ1-2, the V gene TRBV15; 7 bases fit TRBD1. The germline gives CDR1 LNHNV, CDR2 YYDKDF (reference sequence). The CDR3 covers 14 residues. With 5 bases clipped from V and 3 bases from J, the junction kept 6 bases outside the gene matches. Here the CDR3 reads CATSPATGYYGYTF. In DNA, the CDR3 is TGTGCCACCAGCCCCGCGACAGGGTACTATGGCTACACCTTC.

This chain links TRBV2 with TRBJ2-5, with no clear D. The CDR3 loop spans 12 amino acids. Trimming left V 10 bases short and J 4 bases short, with 13 bases between. Germline assignment: CDR1 SNHLY and CDR2 FYNNEI. CDR3 in amino acids: CATYLRPETQYF. DNA for the CDR3: TGTGCCACCTATCTCCGTCCAGAGACCCAGTACTTC.

This rearrangement joins TRBV18 to TRBJ1-5; a possible D gene is TRBD1 (5 bases). Deletions cut 9 bases from V and 1 base from J, with 16 bases between. Germline CDR1 is KGHSH and CDR2 is LQKENI. This CDR3 has 15 amino acids. In DNA form, the CDR3 reads TGTGCCAGTTCCATCAACCGGGGCAGCAATCAGCCCCAGCATTTT. Protein product: CASSINRGSNQPQHF.

This clonotype appeared a single time. The J gene is TRBJ1-2, the V gene TRBV7-2; 12 nucleotides match TRBD1. V dropped 6 bases and J dropped 6; count of bases not matched to a gene: 8. This CDR3 has 15 amino acids. Germline CDR1 and CDR2: SGHTA and FQGNSA. In DNA, the CDR3 is TGTGCCAGCAGTAGGGGGACAGGGGGCATGAATGGCTACACCTTC. As protein: CASSRGTGGMNGYTF.

The CDR3 DNA reads as TGTGCTAGTGGTTTGGCCAGCACTGAAGCTTTCTTT. Translating gives CASGLASTEAFF. V usage is TRBV12-5 and J usage is TRBJ1-1; D not resolved. The germline CDR1 and CDR2 sequences are LGHNT and FRNRAP. The CDR3 totals 12 residues. V gave up 1 base and J gave up 4 bases, with 4 bases separating them.

This chain links TRBV29-1 with TRBJ1-4; D gene ambiguous. This CDR3 has 13 residues. V was pared by 6 bases and J by 7 bases, with 15 bases between. From germline, CDR1 is SQVTM and CDR2 ANQGSEA. In DNA form, the CDR3 reads TGCAGCGTCATGGGAGGGTTAGGTGAAAAACTGTTTTTT. It encodes CSVMGGLGEKLFF.

DNA of the CDR3: TGCAGTGCCTCGTTAGAATGGAACACTGAAGCTTTCTTT. Its translation is CSASLEWNTEAFF. V gene TRBV20-1 combines with J gene TRBJ1-1; D remains unclear. CDR3 length: 13 amino acids. Germline V gene sequence: CDR1 DFQATT, CDR2 SNEGSKA (reference sequence). The V end lost 6 bases, the J end lost 1 base, and 12 bases lay between the germline ends.

The genes are TRBV29-1 and TRBJ2-7, with a possible D match to TRBD1 (5 bases). Trimming shortened V by 0 bases and J by 3 bases, and 12 bases separated the two germline ends. This CDR3 comprises 14 residues. Germline-derived CDR1 and CDR2 are SQVTM and ANQGSEA. The CDR3 DNA reads TGCAGCGTTGAAGATCGGTGGGGCGGCTACGAGCAGTACTTC. The encoded protein is CSVEDRWGGYEQYF.

The chain has TRBV5-1 and TRBJ2-2; a weak D match, TRBD2 (7 bases). This CDR3 comprises 13 residues. Germline V lookup: CDR1 SGHRS, CDR2 YFSETQ. Trimming shortened V by 9 bases and J by 6 bases, and 15 bases separated the two germline ends. DNA of the CDR3: TGCGCCACCCCGGGGGGCAGTTCCGGGGAGCTGTTTTTT. As protein: CATPGGSSGELFF.

This chain joins TRBV27 and TRBJ2-3; 8 bases are a match to TRBD1. The CDR3 consists of 17 residues. Germline CDR1 is MNHEY and CDR2 is SMNVEV (reference sequence). The ends lost 5 bases at V and 2 bases at J; junction bases unmatched: 12. The CDR3 bases are TGTGCCAGCAGTCTAACTCGGACAGGGACCTCCACAGATACGCAGTATTTT. Translation gives CASSLTRTGTSTDTQYF.

This chain uses TRBV2 with TRBJ2-7; D is unresolved. V was cut by 0 bases and J by 3 bases, with 9 bases left in between. The CDR3 consists of 14 residues. Per germline, CDR1 SNHLY and CDR2 FYNNEI. Here the CDR3 DNA reads TGTGCCAGCAGTGAAGCGGGCACAAACTACGAGCAGTACTTC. It is translated as CASSEAGTNYEQYF.

The V and J genes are TRBV15 and TRBJ2-5; weak D call: TRBD2 (7 bases). The germline CDR1 and CDR2 sequences are LNHNV and YYDKDF (reference sequence). Trimming cost V 1 base and J 5 bases, with 14 bases left between them. The CDR3 loop spans 15 amino acids. In DNA form, the CDR3 reads TGTGCCACCAGCAGAGCTAGGGGGGGCCTTGAGACCCAGTACTTC. It translates to CATSRARGGLETQYF.

This chain's CDR3 is CASSEAANIQYF. CDR3 nucleotide sequence: TGTGCCAGCAGTGAGGCGGCAAACATTCAGTACTTC. The chain is built from TRBV2 and TRBJ2-4, with no clear D. The length of the CDR3 is 12 residues. V was trimmed by 3 bases and J by 6 bases, leaving 6 bases between them. The germline V gene encodes CDR1 SNHLY and CDR2 FYNNEI. Using reference TRBV2 and TRBJ2-4 for the parts outside the CDR3, the full variable domain is EPEVTQTPSHQVTQMGQEVILRCVPISNHLYFYWYRQILGQKVEFLVSFYNNEISEKSEIFDDQFSVERPDGSNFTLKIRSTKLEDSAMYFCASSEAANIQYFGAGTRLSVL.

The chain combines TRBV2 with TRBJ2-1; no firm D call. Between the trimmed V and J ends, which lost 6 bases and 0 bases, there was a span of 6 bases. The CDR3 has 13 amino acids. The germline V gene has CDR1 SNHLY and CDR2 FYNNEI. CDR3 sequence (DNA): TGTGCCAGCAGCATGGACTCCTACAATGAGCAGTTCTTC. The encoded protein is CASSMDSYNEQFF.

The J gene is TRBJ2-7, the V gene TRBV15; 10 bases fit TRBD2. Germline values: CDR1 LNHNV, CDR2 YYDKDF (reference sequence). The CDR3 has 15 amino acids. V was clipped by 1 base and J by 6 bases; unmatched bases: 6. CDR3 amino acids: CATSRVPSGSLEQYF. The CDR3 nucleotides read TGTGCCACCAGCAGAGTGCCTAGCGGGAGTCTCGAGCAGTACTTC.

The chain carries TRBV20-1 and TRBJ2-7; 9 positions agree with TRBD1. Germline trimming cut 1 base from V and 2 bases from J; bases unmatched to any gene: 6. Germline-derived CDR1 and CDR2 are DFQATT and SNEGSKA (reference sequence). CDR3 size: 15 residues. The CDR3 sequence is CSARASGTGTYEQYF. The CDR3 nucleotides read TGCAGTGCTAGAGCATCCGGGACAGGGACCTACGAGCAGTACTTC.

This clonotype has a single count. The V and J genes are TRBV12-5 and TRBJ2-7; 7 nucleotides match TRBD2. The CDR3 length is 18 residues. Losses at the gene ends were 0 bases for V and 4 bases for J; bases not matched to a gene: 15. Germline loops: CDR1 LGHNT, CDR2 FRNRAP. DNA for the CDR3: TGTGCTAGTGGTTTGGTACAATCCTTACGTGGGAGGGCATACGAGCAGTACTTC. Protein product: CASGLVQSLRGRAYEQYF. Full variable domain (remainder filled in from reference TRBV12-5 and TRBJ2-7): DARVTQTPRHKVTEMGQEVTMRCQPILGHNTVFWYRQTMMQGLELLAYFRNRAPLDDSGMPKDRFSAEMPDATLATLKIQPSEPRDSAVYFCASGLVQSLRGRAYEQYFGPGTRLTVT.

The rearrangement links TRBV7-9 to TRBJ1-2, with D possibly being TRBD1 (5 bases). V was trimmed by 1 base and J by 8 bases, leaving 8 bases between them. The CDR3 is 12 amino acids. CDR1 is SEHNR and CDR2 is FQNEAQ in the germline V gene (reference sequence). CDR3 loop: CASSLGTTGYTF. CDR3 nucleotide sequence: TGTGCCAGCAGCTTAGGGACAACAGGCTACACCTTC.

This chain joins TRBV11-2 and TRBJ1-3; D gene unclear. This CDR3 contains 12 residues. V lost 5 bases and J 15 bases, leaving 17 bases between the germline ends. The germline CDR1 and CDR2 sequences are SGHAT and FQNNGV. CDR3 sequence: CASSVTGEVPYF. DNA for the CDR3: TGTGCCAGCAGCGTCACCGGAGAGGTTCCATATTTT.